These 30 T cell receptor beta chains were sequenced from one sample in a study of CD8+ T cells in alopecia areata. This sample's treatment: oral pan-JAK inhibitor, 5-10 mg twice daily. cDNA serving as the sequencing template came from extracted, reverse transcribed RNA. Method: immunoSEQ multiplex PCR; TCRdb's copy keeps in-frame clones and lacks some. There are 140,000 to 150,000 clones in the sample; around 50% occur only once, and roughly 15% lies in the top ten. The material was CD8+ T cells sorted from blood, obtained at week 4, from a patient treated with tofacitinib. The receptors stem from a human donor with alopecia areata.

The chain combines TRBV27 with TRBJ2-1; D call uncertain. The CDR3 is 12 residues long. From germline, CDR1 is MNHEY and CDR2 SMNVEV (reference sequence). Trimming took off 4 bases at V and 9 bases at J, with 10 bases between the two ends. CDR3 nucleotides: TGTGCCAGCAGTTCCGGAGCCCCTGAGCAGTTCTTC. Translated: CASSSGAPEQFF.

This chain links TRBV7-9 with TRBJ2-2; D is uncertain. The V gene's germline CDR1 is SEHNR and CDR2 FQNEAQ (reference sequence). CDR3 length: 13 amino acids. V lost 5 bases and J lost 5, with 9 bases in between. CDR3: CASSPTRTGELFF. CDR3 in DNA: TGTGCCAGCAGCCCGACCCGGACCGGGGAGCTGTTTTTT.

The V and J genes are TRBV27 and TRBJ1-1, with TRBD1 identical over 7 bases. CDR1 is MNHEY, CDR2 SMNVEV, per germline (reference sequence). The V and J ends lost 7 bases and 4 bases, in that order; junction bases with no gene match: 9. The CDR3 contains 14 residues. The chain's CDR3 is CASNDRVGATEAFF. The CDR3 bases are TGTGCCAGCAACGACAGGGTTGGGGCCACTGAAGCTTTCTTT.

The V call is TRBV27, the J call TRBJ1-5; perhaps TRBD1 as D (6 bases). Trimming removed 5 bases at V and 2 bases at J, with 13 bases between. Germline CDR1 and CDR2: MNHEY and SMNVEV (reference sequence). This CDR3 is built from 15 residues. The DNA for the CDR3 is TGTGCCAGCAGTATGAACAGGGTCGGCAATCAGCCCCAGCATTTT. This translates into CASSMNRVGNQPQHF.

This rearrangement joins TRBV7-9 to TRBJ2-7; possible D gene TRBD2, 6 bases. Looked up from germline, CDR1 is SEHNR and CDR2 is FQNEAQ (reference sequence). Trimming stripped 9 bases from V and 2 bases from J, with 11 bases between. The CDR3 spans 12 residues. CDR3 nucleotide sequence: TGTGCCAGTAGGAGGGAACCCTACGAGCAGTACTTC. Its translation: CASRREPYEQYF.

This clone has only a few counts. The gene calls are TRBV7-3 and TRBJ2-2; perhaps TRBD1 as D (6 bases). Germline loops: CDR1 SGHTA, CDR2 FQGTGA. V lost 0 bases and J lost 0, with 11 bases in between. This CDR3 has 17 amino acids. The CDR3 loop is CASSLTHRTANTGELFF. The CDR3 DNA follows: TGTGCCAGCAGCTTAACTCACAGGACAGCGAACACCGGGGAGCTGTTTTTT. The entire variable domain, with the rest obtained from reference TRBV7-3 and TRBJ2-2, is as follows: GAGVSQTPSNKVTEKGKYVELRCDPISGHTALYWYRQSLGQGPEFLIYFQGTGAADDSGLPNDRFFAVRPEGSVSTLKIQRTERGDSAVYLCASSLTHRTANTGELFFGEGSRLTVL.

The V and J genes are TRBV5-1 and TRBJ2-7; perhaps TRBD2 as D (5 bases). Per germline, CDR1 SGHRS and CDR2 YFSETQ. V lost 2 bases and J lost 6, with 9 bases in between. The CDR3 has 12 amino acids. CDR3 amino acids: CASSFFGGEQYF. In DNA form, the CDR3 reads TGCGCCAGCAGCTTCTTCGGAGGCGAGCAGTACTTC.

This clone has just a few counts. V is TRBV27 and J is TRBJ2-7, with 9 bases fitting TRBD1. V trimming: 5 bases; J trimming: 2 bases; junction bases outside the gene matches: 4. The CDR3 runs to 14 residues. Per the germline V gene, CDR1 is MNHEY and CDR2 is SMNVEV (reference sequence). The CDR3 loop reads CASSMTGGTYEQYF. The CDR3 nucleotides read TGTGCCAGCAGTATGACAGGGGGGACCTACGAGCAGTACTTC.

The rearrangement uses TRBV5-1 and TRBJ2-7, with D tentatively TRBD1 or TRBD2 (5 bases each). CDR1 is SGHRS and CDR2 is YFSETQ in the germline V gene. The germline V and J ends were trimmed by 4 bases and 7 bases, with 15 bases remaining between them. The length of the CDR3 is 13 residues. CDR3 residues: CASSPDGTGEQYF. The CDR3 DNA is TGCGCCAGCAGCCCGGACGGGACGGGGGAGCAGTACTTC.

The chain recombines TRBV13 with TRBJ1-2, with 8 bases lining up with TRBD1. Germline CDR1 reads PRHDT; CDR2 reads FYEKMQ (reference sequence). Germline trimming cut 7 bases from V and 7 bases from J; bases unmatched to any gene: 11. The CDR3 has 14 amino acids. The CDR3 loop is CASTGPATGAGYTF. The DNA of the CDR3 is TGTGCCAGCACCGGCCCCGCGACAGGGGCTGGCTACACCTTC.

This chain connects TRBV4-3 to TRBJ2-7, with TRBD1 matching over 7 bases. The CDR3 has 15 amino acids. The J segment lost 3 bases and the V segment lost 1 base, leaving 6 bases of the junction unmatched. Germline CDR1 is LGHNA and CDR2 is YSLEER. The CDR3 here is CASSQGTSGGYEQYF. CDR3 bases: TGCGCCAGCAGCCAAGGGACTTCAGGGGGCTACGAGCAGTACTTC.

V and J are TRBV6-5 and TRBJ1-2; 7 positions match TRBD1. Germline-derived CDR1 and CDR2 are MNHEY and SVGAGI. This CDR3 comprises 14 residues. J lost 4 bases, V lost 4 bases, and 6 bases had no gene match. This CDR3 reads CASSLQGSSYGYTF. CDR3 coding DNA: TGTGCCAGCAGTTTACAGGGGTCAAGCTATGGCTACACCTTC.

The chain links TRBV6-5 to TRBJ1-1; 7 positions agree with TRBD1. The V segment lost 6 bases and the J segment 0 bases; nucleotides outside the gene matches: 4. CDR3 length: 14 residues. The germline V gene encodes CDR1 MNHEY and CDR2 SVGAGI. The CDR3 region is CASRQTGMNTEAFF. The CDR3 coding sequence is TGTGCCAGCAGGCAGACAGGGATGAACACTGAAGCTTTCTTT.

This clone was counted between two and nine times. The chain is built from TRBV27 and TRBJ1-5; a weak D match, TRBD1 (6 bases). Trimming pared 7 bases from V and 1 base from J, leaving 14 bases between. Germline loops: CDR1 MNHEY, CDR2 SMNVEV (reference sequence). This CDR3 has 15 amino acids. The CDR3 region is CASNPGAGSNQPQHF. CDR3 DNA: TGTGCCAGCAATCCAGGGGCCGGGAGCAATCAGCCCCAGCATTTT.

This clone was observed a handful of times. This rearrangement joins TRBV10-3 to TRBJ2-1, with 7 positions matching TRBD1. Germline CDR1 is ENHRY and CDR2 is SYGVKD. CDR3 length equals 11 residues. V was pared by 10 bases and J by 8 bases, with 5 bases of the junction left unmatched. This CDR3 reads CASNRGHEQFF. In nucleotides, the CDR3 is TGTGCCAGCAACAGGGGCCATGAGCAGTTCTTC.

Only a few counts were recorded for this clone. The rearrangement joins TRBV27 to TRBJ2-1; 8 bases align to TRBD1. The CDR3 is 15 residues long. Germline V gives CDR1 MNHEY, CDR2 SMNVEV (reference sequence). Trimming at V came to 7 bases and at J to 2 bases, leaving 7 bases not matched to a gene. For the CDR3, the DNA is TGTGCCAGCACCCACCGGACAGGGACCTACAATGAGCAGTTCTTC. Its translation: CASTHRTGTYNEQFF.

Remarks on this clone: This sample also contains other DNA sequences that code for the same CDR3. The rearrangement uses TRBV15 and TRBJ1-2; weak D call: TRBD1 (6 bases). The CDR3 is made up of 13 amino acids. Germline CDR1 reads LNHNV; CDR2 reads YYDKDF (reference sequence). The V and J ends lost 3 bases and 5 bases respectively, with 10 bases between them. The CDR3 reads CATSRGTGYGYTF. CDR3 nucleotide sequence: TGTGCCACCAGCAGGGGCACAGGGTATGGCTACACCTTC.

The rearrangement links TRBV13 to TRBJ2-7; 7 nucleotides agree with TRBD2. Germline assignment: CDR1 PRHDT and CDR2 FYEKMQ (reference sequence). Losses at the gene ends were 0 bases for V and 2 bases for J; bases not matched to a gene: 10. This CDR3 has 17 residues. In DNA form, the CDR3 reads TGTGCCAGCAGCTTAGGCCCTCGGGGGGAGGGGCCCTACGAGCAGTACTTC. It encodes CASSLGPRGEGPYEQYF.

This clone was observed a few times. The CDR3 region has the DNA TGCGCCAGCAGCCATGGGGCGGCAGGCCAGGGGGAGCTGTTTTTT. Protein sequence: CASSHGAAGQGELFF. V usage is TRBV4-3 and J usage is TRBJ2-2; D perhaps matches TRBD1 (5 bases). Between the trimmed V and J ends, which lost 3 bases and 8 bases, there was a span of 16 bases. The CDR3 has 15 residues. Germline V gives CDR1 LGHNA, CDR2 YSLEER.

This clone was observed a handful of times. This chain connects TRBV30 to TRBJ1-1; 9 bases are shared with TRBD1. After removal of 2 bases from V and 3 bases from J, the junction contained 1 base not matched to a gene. CDR1 is GTSNPN, CDR2 SVGIG, per germline (reference sequence). This CDR3 spans 13 amino acids. CDR3 coding DNA: TGTGCCTGGAGTTGGGACAGGGACACTGAAGCTTTCTTT. It encodes CAWSWDRDTEAFF.

The gene calls are TRBV7-9 and TRBJ2-5, with TRBD1 matching 9 bases. The V segment lost 2 bases and the J segment 5 bases; nucleotides outside the gene matches: 6. The germline gives CDR1 SEHNR, CDR2 FQNEAQ (reference sequence). The CDR3 has 15 amino acids. This CDR3 is CASSLRDRVLETQYF. DNA for the CDR3: TGTGCCAGCAGCTTACGGGACAGGGTGTTGGAGACCCAGTACTTC.

This clone was counted a few times. The rearrangement uses TRBV11-2 and TRBJ2-1; 9 nucleotides agree with TRBD1. V shed 4 bases, J shed 8 bases, and the junction held 6 bases outside the gene matches. CDR1 and CDR2 (germline): SGHAT, FQNNGV. This CDR3 comprises 14 residues. The chain's CDR3 is CASSWTGARDEQFF. The CDR3 DNA reads as TGTGCCAGCAGCTGGACAGGGGCTAGGGATGAGCAGTTCTTC.

The rearrangement uses TRBV7-9 and TRBJ2-1; perhaps TRBD2 as D (5 bases). V was cut by 3 bases and J by 9 bases, with 9 bases left in between. The CDR3 runs 12 residues. Germline lookup yields CDR1 SEHNR and CDR2 FQNEAQ (reference sequence). The CDR3 protein is CASSLAAGEQFF. The CDR3 DNA reads as TGTGCCAGCAGCTTGGCGGCGGGTGAGCAGTTCTTC.

This clone showed up just a few times. The CDR3 here is CASSPEGNPTDTQYF. DNA of the CDR3: TGTGCCAGCAGTCCCGAAGGGAATCCCACAGATACGCAGTATTTT. The gene calls are TRBV9 and TRBJ2-3; D gene ambiguous. From germline, CDR1 is SGDLS and CDR2 YYNGEE. V was trimmed by 5 bases and J by 2 bases, leaving 15 bases between them. The CDR3 length is 15 residues.

This chain joins TRBV7-6 and TRBJ2-5, with 8 positions matching TRBD2. V lost 2 bases, J lost 1 base, and 3 bases stayed unmatched. CDR1 and CDR2 (germline): SGHVS, FNYEAQ. The CDR3 runs to 15 residues. The CDR3 spells CASSLLRGGQETQYF. DNA for the CDR3: TGTGCCAGCAGCTTATTACGGGGGGGCCAAGAGACCCAGTACTTC.

This sequence joins TRBV5-6 and TRBJ2-1; 11 positions match TRBD2. The CDR3 is made up of 16 amino acids. After removal of 4 bases from V and 9 bases from J, the junction contained 12 bases not matched to a gene. Germline V gene data show CDR1 as SGHDT and CDR2 as YYEEEE. In DNA, the CDR3 is TGTGCCAGCAGCCCGTCGGCGACTAGCGGGGAGGGTGAGCAGTTCTTC. Translated: CASSPSATSGEGEQFF.

This clone was detected a few times. The chain carries TRBV13 and TRBJ2-7; 12 bases map to TRBD2. V lost 5 bases to trimming and J lost 4 bases; unmatched junction nucleotides: 3. The CDR3 consists of 14 residues. The germline V gene has CDR1 PRHDT and CDR2 FYEKMQ (reference sequence). In DNA form, the CDR3 reads TGTGCCAGCAGCCCTAGCGGGGGGGAGTACGAGCAGTACTTC. Translating gives CASSPSGGEYEQYF.

This clone has just a few counts. The V call is TRBV5-1, the J call TRBJ2-7; D unclear. V shed 0 bases and J shed 5 bases, with 3 bases lying between them. This CDR3 spans 11 amino acids. Per the germline V gene, CDR1 is SGHRS and CDR2 is YFSETQ. The CDR3, as DNA: TGCGCCAGCAGCTTGGGTGACGAGCAGTACTTC. Its translation: CASSLGDEQYF. The full variable domain, in which reference TRBV5-1 and TRBJ2-7 provide the parts outside the CDR3, is KAGVTQTPRYLIKTRGQQVTLSCSPISGHRSVSWYQQTPGQGLQFLFEYFSETQRNKGNFPGRFSGRQFSNSRSEMNVSTLELGDSALYLCASSLGDEQYFGPGTRLTVT.

The rearrangement links TRBV19 to TRBJ1-2, with D tentatively TRBD1 (6 bases). CDR1 and CDR2 from the germline V gene are LNHDA and SQIVND (reference sequence). The CDR3 runs 12 residues. The V gene lost 7 bases and the J gene lost 8 bases, with 14 bases spanning the gap. CDR3 nucleotide sequence: TGTGCCAGTACTACAGGGTACTCAGGCTACACCTTC. It yields the protein CASTTGYSGYTF. The complete variable domain, with remaining parts taken from reference TRBV19 and TRBJ1-2, reads DGGITQSPKYLFRKEGQNVTLSCEQNLNHDAMYWYRQDPGQGLRLIYYSQIVNDFQKGDIAEGYSVSREKKESFPLTVTSAQKNPTAFYLCASTTGYSGYTFGSGTRLTVV.

This clone was recorded a few times. The chain carries TRBV27 and TRBJ1-5; maybe TRBD1 (5 bases). CDR3 length: 14 residues. Trimming took 1 base from V and 5 from J, leaving 9 bases between them. Germline V gives CDR1 MNHEY, CDR2 SMNVEV (reference sequence). CDR3 in amino acids: CASSLLGGDQPQHF. CDR3 in DNA: TGTGCCAGCAGTTTATTGGGGGGGGATCAGCCCCAGCATTTT.